This T cell receptor (beta chain) emerged from a study of T cell responses to AZD1222 COVID-19 vaccine. Looked up from germline, CDR1 is SGHTA and CDR2 is FQGNSA. The CDR3 length is 14 residues. After removal of 6 bases from V and 3 bases from J, the junction contained 4 bases not matched to a gene. Only in-frame clones appear in the TCRdb table, and some are missing; sequencing was by immunoSEQ multiplex PCR. The table records about 110,000 clones, around 93% of them present only once. This sequence originates from an adult who received the AZD1222 COVID-19 vaccine. Source: peripheral blood, taken 28 days after the second AZD1222 dose. The V gene is TRBV7-2, the J gene TRBJ1-4; 7 bases fit TRBD1. CDR3 in DNA: TGTGCCAGCAGGAGGAGGGGGCCTAATGAAAAACTGTTTTTT. Protein sequence: CASRRRGPNEKLFF.